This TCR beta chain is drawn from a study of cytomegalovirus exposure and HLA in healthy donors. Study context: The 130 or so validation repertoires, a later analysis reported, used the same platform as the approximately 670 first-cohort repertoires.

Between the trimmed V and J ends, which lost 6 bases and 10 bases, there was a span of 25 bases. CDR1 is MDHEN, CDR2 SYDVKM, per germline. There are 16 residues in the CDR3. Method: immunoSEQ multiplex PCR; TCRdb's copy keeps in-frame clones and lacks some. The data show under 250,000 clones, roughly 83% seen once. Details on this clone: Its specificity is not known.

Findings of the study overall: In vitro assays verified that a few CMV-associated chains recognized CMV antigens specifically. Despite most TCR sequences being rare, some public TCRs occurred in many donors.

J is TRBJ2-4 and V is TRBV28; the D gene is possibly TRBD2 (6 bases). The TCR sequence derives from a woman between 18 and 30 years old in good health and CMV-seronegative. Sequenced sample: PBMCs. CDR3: CASSPTAGTGTQIQYF. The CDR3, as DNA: TGTGCCAGCAGCCCAACCGCGGGGACCGGGACCCAAATTCAGTACTTC.